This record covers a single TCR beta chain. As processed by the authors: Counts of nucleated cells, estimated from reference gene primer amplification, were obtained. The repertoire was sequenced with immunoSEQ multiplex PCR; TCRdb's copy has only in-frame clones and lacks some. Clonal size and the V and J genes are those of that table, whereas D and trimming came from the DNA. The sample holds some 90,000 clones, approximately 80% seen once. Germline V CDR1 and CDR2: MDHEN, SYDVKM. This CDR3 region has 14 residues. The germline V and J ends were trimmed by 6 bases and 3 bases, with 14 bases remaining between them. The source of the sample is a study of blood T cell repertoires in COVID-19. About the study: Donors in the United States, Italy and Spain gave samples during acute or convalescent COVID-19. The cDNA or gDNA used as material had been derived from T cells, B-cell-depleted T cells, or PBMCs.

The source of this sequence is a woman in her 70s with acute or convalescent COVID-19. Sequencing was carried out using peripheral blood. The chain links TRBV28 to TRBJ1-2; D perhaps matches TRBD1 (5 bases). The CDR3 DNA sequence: TGTGCCAGCAGCCTACCTCCGGGGGACTATGGCTACACCTTC. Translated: CASSLPPGDYGYTF.